The 8 T cell receptor beta chains below all came from one sample that was sequenced in a study of T cells in localized non-small cell lung cancer. The assay was immunoSEQ multiplex PCR, and TCRdb's table has in-frame clones only and misses some. The data hold over 30,000 clones, with roughly 88% observed a single time. Sequencing used peripheral blood, obtained before any cancer treatment. These receptors all stem from a woman between 40 and 69 years old with stage I lung adenocarcinoma.

The chain links TRBV5-1 to TRBJ2-1; 8 nucleotides line up with TRBD1. Germline-derived CDR1 and CDR2 are SGHRS and YFSETQ. The CDR3 spans 16 residues. J gave up 5 bases and V 0 bases, and 7 bases lay outside the gene matches. The CDR3 DNA sequence: TGCGCCAGCAGCTTGGCCGGGGGACAGGACCACAATGAGCAGTTCTTC. As protein: CASSLAGGQDHNEQFF.

The rearrangement uses TRBV2 and TRBJ1-5, with unresolved D. The germline V gene encodes CDR1 SNHLY and CDR2 FYNNEI. The CDR3 spans 11 residues. V lost 4 bases and J lost 10, with 8 bases in between. CDR3 DNA: TGTGCCAGCAGTGGGGAGGGACCCCAGCATTTT. It is translated as CASSGEGPQHF.

The chain joins TRBV28 to TRBJ2-7, with 10 bases lining up with TRBD1. Germline-derived CDR1 and CDR2 are MDHEN and SYDVKM. V gave up 6 bases and J gave up 2 bases; unmatched junction bases: 1. CDR3 size: 13 residues. Here the CDR3 reads CASRGQGPYEQYF. The CDR3 region has the DNA TGTGCCAGCAGGGGACAGGGGCCCTACGAGCAGTACTTC.

The chain couples TRBV27 to TRBJ2-7, with a possible D match to TRBD2 (5 bases). The CDR3 totals 14 residues. Germline-derived CDR1 and CDR2 are MNHEY and SMNVEV (reference sequence). V was pared by 3 bases and J by 0 bases, with 9 bases between. As DNA, the CDR3 is TGTGCCAGCAGTTTCGGACTGTTCTCCTACGAGCAGTACTTC. Translation: CASSFGLFSYEQYF.

The chain uses TRBV5-6 and TRBJ2-2; TRBD1 matches at 7 bases. The CDR3 consists of 15 residues. Germline trimming cut 3 bases from V and 2 bases from J; bases unmatched to any gene: 4. Germline V CDR1 and CDR2: SGHDT, YYEEEE. This CDR3 reads CASSSRQGNTGELFF. CDR3 sequence (DNA): TGTGCCAGCAGCTCGAGACAGGGCAACACCGGGGAGCTGTTTTTT. The whole variable domain, filled in from reference TRBV5-6 and TRBJ2-2, reads DAGVTQSPTHLIKTRGQQVTLRCSPKSGHDTVSWYQQALGQGPQFIFQYYEEEERQRGNFPDRFSGHQFPNYSSELNVNALLLGDSALYLCASSSRQGNTGELFFGEGSRLTVL.

The chain links TRBV27 to TRBJ2-2; D could derive from TRBD1 or TRBD2 (7 bases each). V was clipped by 3 bases and J by 1 base, with 15 bases between them. CDR3 length: 17 amino acids. Germline loops: CDR1 MNHEY, CDR2 SMNVEV (reference sequence). The CDR3, as DNA: TGTGCCAGCAGTTTGAGCAGGGGGGGAATGAACACCGGGGAGCTGTTTTTT. This translates into CASSLSRGGMNTGELFF.

This clone came up a few times. The chain links TRBV13 to TRBJ2-1; 8 bases match TRBD2. V dropped 4 bases and J dropped 8; count of bases not matched to a gene: 22. This CDR3 has 19 amino acids. Germline CDR1 is PRHDT and CDR2 is FYEKMQ (reference sequence). This chain's CDR3 is CASSSAPYFSGEVMDEQFF. The CDR3 region has the DNA TGTGCCAGCAGCTCCGCTCCCTACTTTAGCGGGGAGGTCATGGATGAGCAGTTCTTC.

The rearrangement links TRBV7-9 to TRBJ2-5; 12 bases agree with TRBD1. Trimming removed 1 base from V and 5 bases from J; junction bases left unmatched: 5. The CDR3 extends over 16 amino acids. CDR1 is SEHNR, CDR2 FQNEAQ, per germline (reference sequence). CDR3 sequence reads: CASSLGYGTGGETQYF. As DNA, the CDR3 is TGTGCCAGCAGCTTAGGGTACGGGACAGGGGGCGAGACCCAGTACTTC.